These T cell receptor beta chains were read from a single sample in a study of metastatic and nonmetastatic thyroid tumors. Using MiXCR, TCRdb reanalyzed the PCR reads. The data hold over 45,000 clones, with 24% observed a single time. The specimen sequenced was blood. Receptor source: a male donor with papillary thyroid cancer or a benign thyroid nodule (not recorded which). Some clones in this sample may be carry-over from other donors' samples. Each CDR3 is given with its conserved first and last residue. A D gene is named only where the DNA matches it firmly. Size is stated for part of the rows, as once, few or many counts, or as a class when the clone is expanded.

v_gene	abundance	j_gene	d_gene	CDR3nt	CDR3aa
TRBV5-5	NA	TRBJ2-5	TRBD1	TGTGCCAGCAGCTTCTCGACAGGGGGAGGACAAGAGACCCAGTACTTC	CASSFSTGGGQETQYF
TRBV6-1	many	TRBJ2-7	NA	TGTACGTTCCACGAGCAGTACTTC	CTFHEQYF
TRBV4-1	NA	TRBJ2-7	NA	TGCGCCAGCAGCCCCGGAGGACCCTCCTACGAGCAGTACTTC	CASSPGGPSYEQYF
TRBV5-1	many	TRBJ2-2	NA	TGCGCCAGCAGCGTAACCGGGACAAACACCGGGGAGCTGTTTTTT	CASSVTGTNTGELFF
TRBV30	many	TRBJ2-5	NA	TGTGCCTGGAGTCACGGGGATTTCGAGACCCAGTACTTC	CAWSHGDFETQYF
TRBV20-1	NA	TRBJ1-2	NA	TGCAGTGCTAGGGGGGTAGAAGGCTACACCTTC	CSARGVEGYTF
TRBV6-1	medium-sized	TRBJ2-7	NA	TGTGCCAGCAGTACCGAGCCGGGGAACCCCTACGAGCAGTACTTC	CASSTEPGNPYEQYF
TRBV2	many	TRBJ1-1	NA	TGTGCCAGCAGTGAAAGGGTTCTGGGGGCGTCGACTGAAGCTTTCTTT	CASSERVLGASTEAFF
TRBV28	NA	TRBJ1-1	NA	TGTGCCAGCAGTTTCTCTACGGGCGAAGCTTTCTTT	CASSFSTGEAFF
TRBV27	NA	TRBJ2-7	TRBD1	TGTGCCAGCTCCTCCGGGACAGAAAACTACGAGCAGTACTTC	CASSSGTENYEQYF